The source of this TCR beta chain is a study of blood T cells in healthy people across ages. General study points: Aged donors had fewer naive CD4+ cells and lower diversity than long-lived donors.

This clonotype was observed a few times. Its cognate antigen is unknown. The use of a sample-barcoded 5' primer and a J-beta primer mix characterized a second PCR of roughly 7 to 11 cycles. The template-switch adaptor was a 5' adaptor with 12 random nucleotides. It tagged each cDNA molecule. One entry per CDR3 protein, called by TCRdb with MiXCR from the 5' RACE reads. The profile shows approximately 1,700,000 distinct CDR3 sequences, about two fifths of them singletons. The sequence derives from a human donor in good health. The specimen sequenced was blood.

The CDR3 DNA follows: TGCAGTGCTAGTGACTTATCTAGCACAGATACGCAGTATTTT. Translated, it gives CSASDLSSTDTQYF. This chain uses TRBV20-1 with TRBJ2-3; D is ambiguous. V was shortened by 3 bases and J by 0 bases, with 10 bases between the two germline ends. CDR3 size: 14 residues. In germline, CDR1 is DFQATT, CDR2 SNEGSKA (reference sequence).